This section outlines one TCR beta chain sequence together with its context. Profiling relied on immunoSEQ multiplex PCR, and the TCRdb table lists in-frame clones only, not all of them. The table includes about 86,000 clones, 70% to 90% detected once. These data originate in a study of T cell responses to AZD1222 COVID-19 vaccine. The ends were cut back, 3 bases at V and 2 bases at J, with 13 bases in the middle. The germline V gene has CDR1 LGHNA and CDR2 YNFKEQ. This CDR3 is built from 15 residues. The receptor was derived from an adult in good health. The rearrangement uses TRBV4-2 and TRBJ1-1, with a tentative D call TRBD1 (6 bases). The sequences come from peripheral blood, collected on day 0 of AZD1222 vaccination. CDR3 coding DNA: TGTGCCAGCAGCCACCAACAGGGTTCAAACACTGAAGCTTTCTTT. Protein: CASSHQQGSNTEAFF.